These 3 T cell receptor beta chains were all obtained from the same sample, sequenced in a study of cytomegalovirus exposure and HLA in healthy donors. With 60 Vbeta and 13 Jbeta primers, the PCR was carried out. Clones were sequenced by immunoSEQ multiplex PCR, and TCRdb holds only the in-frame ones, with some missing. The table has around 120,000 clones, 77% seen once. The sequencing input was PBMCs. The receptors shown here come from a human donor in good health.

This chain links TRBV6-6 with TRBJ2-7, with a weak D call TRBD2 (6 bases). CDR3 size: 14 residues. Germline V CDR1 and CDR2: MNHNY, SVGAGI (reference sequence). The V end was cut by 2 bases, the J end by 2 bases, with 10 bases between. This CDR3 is CASSYGGITYEQYF. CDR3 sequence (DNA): TGTGCCAGCAGTTACGGGGGGATAACCTACGAGCAGTACTTC.

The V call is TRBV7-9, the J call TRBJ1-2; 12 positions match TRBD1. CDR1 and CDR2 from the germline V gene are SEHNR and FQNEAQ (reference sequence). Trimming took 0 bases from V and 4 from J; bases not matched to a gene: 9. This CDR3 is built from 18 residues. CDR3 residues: CASSLAGTGGSSSYGYTF. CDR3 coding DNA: TGTGCCAGCAGCTTAGCCGGGACAGGGGGCTCTTCGAGCTATGGCTACACCTTC.

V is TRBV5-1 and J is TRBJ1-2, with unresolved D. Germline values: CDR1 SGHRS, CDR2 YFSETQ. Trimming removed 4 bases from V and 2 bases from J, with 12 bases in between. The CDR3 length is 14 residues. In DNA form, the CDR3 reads TGCGCCAGCAGCCCCGATTCCCGGAACTATGGCTACACCTTC. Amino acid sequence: CASSPDSRNYGYTF.